The 20 T cell receptor beta chains given below trace back to one sample, sequenced in a study of blood T cells in healthy people across ages. Through a sample-barcoded 5' primer and a J-beta primer mix, a second PCR was run for roughly 7 to 11 cycles. Using its own MiXCR run on the 5' RACE reads, TCRdb lists one record per CDR3 protein. The profile shows around 1,500,000 distinct CDR3 sequences, 25% to 30% of them singletons. Material: blood. All receptors come from a woman in her twenties or thirties in good health.

This clonotype was found once. The chain carries TRBV20-1 and TRBJ2-2; D call uncertain. Germline CDR1 is DFQATT and CDR2 is SNEGSKA (reference sequence). Trimming removed 1 base at V and 5 bases at J, with 8 bases between. The length of the CDR3 is 13 residues. CDR3 DNA: TGCAGTGCTAGAGGGATCGAGACCGGGGAGCTGTTTTTT. The encoded protein is CSARGIETGELFF.

This clonotype was seen only a few times. The V and J genes are TRBV6-5 and TRBJ1-5; TRBD1 matches at 7 bases. The CDR3 is 14 residues long. With 6 bases clipped from V and 0 bases from J, the junction kept 2 bases outside the gene matches. Germline V CDR1 and CDR2: MNHEY, SVGAGI. The CDR3 spells CASSRGISNQPQHF. As DNA, the CDR3 is TGTGCCAGCAGCAGGGGGATTAGCAATCAGCCCCAGCATTTT.

The CDR3 sequence is CSASGRVQSSTDTQYF. The CDR3 coding sequence is TGCAGTGCTAGCGGGAGGGTACAATCTAGCACAGATACGCAGTATTTT. The rearrangement uses TRBV20-1 and TRBJ2-3, with TRBD2 matching over 8 bases. With V trimmed by 3 bases and J by 0 bases, 8 bases remained unmatched. This CDR3 contains 16 residues. The germline CDR1 and CDR2 sequences are DFQATT and SNEGSKA (reference sequence).

CDR3 nucleotide sequence: TGTGCCAGCAGCCGCTCAGGGGGCCCAAGCCTGGAGCAGTTCTTC. It codes for CASSRSGGPSLEQFF. V usage is TRBV3-1 and J usage is TRBJ2-1; TRBD1 matches 8 bases. The germline V gene has CDR1 LGHDT and CDR2 YNNKEL (reference sequence). The V and J ends lost 4 bases and 10 bases, in that order; junction bases with no gene match: 12. There are 15 residues in the CDR3.

A word on this clonotype: This may arise from a read error, as a much more abundant clone is one base away. The chain is built from TRBV6-6 and TRBJ2-1, with 8 nucleotides matching TRBD1. J was trimmed by 6 bases and V by 6 bases; bases with no gene match: 10. The CDR3 runs to 15 residues. Per the germline V gene, CDR1 is MNHNY and CDR2 is SVGAGI (reference sequence). CDR3 in DNA: TGTGCCAGCAGCCGGGACAGGAACGGTCGCAATGAGCAGTTCTTC. Its translation is CASSRDRNGRNEQFF.

This clonotype was counted many times. A much more abundant neighbour one base away suggests this may be a read error. The rearrangement uses TRBV20-1 and TRBJ2-3; D gene unclear. The CDR3 has 12 residues. Looked up from germline, CDR1 is DFQATT and CDR2 is SNEGSKA (reference sequence). The CDR3 spells CRAPDSTDTQYF. DNA for the CDR3: TGCAGGGCTCCCGACTCAACAGATACGCAGTATTTT.

The V and J genes are TRBV13 and TRBJ2-5, with D hard to call. The J call may be wrong; the DNA end is better matched by TRBJ2-7. Germline CDR1 PRHDT, CDR2 FYEKMQ (reference sequence). The CDR3 sequence is 15 residues long. CDR3: CASSLSSSWTHEQYF. Here the CDR3 DNA reads TGTGCCAGCAGCTTGAGTTCTAGTTGGACCCACGAGCAGTACTTC.

The chain is built from TRBV6-2 or TRBV6-3 and TRBJ2-7, with D unresolved. CDR1 and CDR2 (germline): MNHEY, SVGEGT. Trimming took off 10 bases at V and 2 bases at J, with 18 bases between the two ends. The CDR3 contains 14 residues. DNA of the CDR3: TGTGCCACCCAACTTGGCGGTCTCCCCTACGAGCAGTACTTC. It encodes CATQLGGLPYEQYF.

Concerning this clonotype itself: An end of the junction differs from the germline gene, which may be a read error. This chain joins TRBV28 and TRBJ2-4; D perhaps matches TRBD2 (6 bases). The assigned J gene may be wrong: the sequence end matches TRBJ2-7 better. The CDR3 extends over 13 amino acids. Germline assignment: CDR1 MDHEN and CDR2 SYDVKM. The CDR3 here is CTSSTGGGDEQYF. The CDR3 DNA follows: TGTACCAGCAGTACTGGAGGAGGGGACGAGCAGTACTTC.

The V and J genes are TRBV25-1 and TRBJ1-2; D not certain. The CDR3 is 14 residues long. Germline V lookup: CDR1 MGHDK, CDR2 SYGVNS. Trimming left V 6 bases short and J 0 bases short, with 11 bases between. DNA for the CDR3: TGTGCCAGCAGGGAAATTACAGCTAACTATGGCTACACCTTC. Residues: CASREITANYGYTF.

The chain joins TRBV29-1 to TRBJ2-3; 10 positions agree with TRBD1. CDR1 is SQVTM and CDR2 is ANQGSEA in the germline V gene. Trimming cost V 1 base and J 12 bases; bases outside gene matches: 10. The CDR3 is 14 amino acids. The CDR3 reads CSVEGDRDRGGQYF. CDR3 sequence (DNA): TGCAGCGTTGAAGGGGACCGGGACAGGGGTGGTCAGTATTTT.

This rearrangement joins TRBV20-1 to TRBJ2-7, with 8 bases fitting TRBD1. V shed 6 bases, J shed 0 bases, and the junction held 10 bases outside the gene matches. Germline loops: CDR1 DFQATT, CDR2 SNEGSKA (reference sequence). The CDR3 runs to 15 residues. The CDR3 DNA is TGCAGTGCCATAGAGAGGGACAGGAGCTCCTACGAGCAGTACTTC. It specifies CSAIERDRSSYEQYF.

This clonotype showed up many times. The rearrangement uses TRBV4-2 and TRBJ2-7; 9 nucleotides agree with TRBD2. V lost 1 base, J lost 1 base, and 2 bases stayed unmatched. In germline, CDR1 is LGHNA, CDR2 YNFKEQ. The CDR3 runs to 15 residues. CDR3 region: CASSQASGTSYEQYF. The CDR3 coding sequence is TGTGCCAGCAGCCAAGCTAGCGGGACTTCCTACGAGCAGTACTTC.

The rearrangement joins TRBV12-3 or TRBV12-4 to TRBJ2-2; the match to TRBD1 covers 7 bases. The V gene end was trimmed by 5 bases and the J gene end by 5 bases; junction bases not matched to a gene: 5. The CDR3 runs 14 residues. The CDR3 is CASSTGVGTGELFF. Written as DNA, the CDR3 is TGTGCCAGCAGTACAGGGGTTGGGACCGGGGAGCTGTTTTTT.

This clonotype turned up a few times. The chain is built from TRBV28 and TRBJ1-5, with unresolved D. The CDR3 runs to 11 residues. Germline CDR1 and CDR2: MDHEN and SYDVKM. CDR3 coding DNA: TGTACGCTCGAACGTAATCAGCCCCAGCATTTT. Encoded protein: CTLERNQPQHF.

The genes are TRBV20-1 and TRBJ2-5; D is ambiguous. The J call may be in error: the DNA end matches TRBJ2-1 better. This CDR3 has 15 amino acids. Germline V gene sequence: CDR1 DFQATT, CDR2 SNEGSKA (reference sequence). For the CDR3, the DNA is TGCAGTGCTAGAGATCCCGCAGGCCGCCAAGAGACCCAGTTCTTC. It specifies CSARDPAGRQETQFF.

This sequence joins TRBV12-3 or TRBV12-4 and TRBJ2-2; 7 nucleotides align to TRBD1. This CDR3 is 16 amino acids long. V gave up 5 bases and J gave up 3 bases; unmatched junction bases: 9. The CDR3 nucleotides read TGTGCCAGCAGTGCCCGACAGGGCAGACACACCGGGGAGCTGTTTTTT. This gives the protein CASSARQGRHTGELFF.

This clonotype was observed a few times. The V gene is TRBV20-1, the J gene TRBJ2-5, with TRBD2 identical over 13 bases. Germline V gene data show CDR1 as DFQATT and CDR2 as SNEGSKA (reference sequence). The trim removed 0 bases at V and 11 bases at J, leaving 6 bases unmatched. The length of the CDR3 is 14 residues. The CDR3 protein is CSARDKLAGGNQYF. The CDR3 DNA reads as TGCAGTGCTAGAGATAAACTAGCGGGGGGGAATCAGTACTTC.

This clonotype was counted a few times. The chain has TRBV11-2 and TRBJ1-6, with D hard to call. Trimming stripped 3 bases from V and 3 bases from J, with 9 bases between. The CDR3 length is 15 residues. The V gene's germline CDR1 is SGHAT and CDR2 FQNNGV. In DNA form, the CDR3 reads TGTGCCAGCAGCTTGGGCGGGATCTATAATTCACCCCTCCACTTT. Translation: CASSLGGIYNSPLHF.

The chain recombines TRBV5-1 with TRBJ2-1, with D unclear. Germline CDR1 reads SGHRS; CDR2 reads YFSETQ. V lost 4 bases and J 0 bases, leaving 14 bases between the germline ends. This CDR3 has 16 residues. For the CDR3, the DNA is TGCGCCAGCAGCCCGACGGGCAGCAGCTCCTACAATGAGCAGTTCTTC. Encoded protein: CASSPTGSSSYNEQFF.